Given below is one T cell receptor (beta chain) in context. The antigen it binds to is not known. Base qualities are not provided; no much larger clone lies one nucleotide away. Participants in the prospective study were enrolled through a virtual design, were aged about 18 to 90 years, and lived in roughly 26 United States geographic areas. In the prospective study, cohorts were assigned on the basis of participant-reported clinical history obtained from a screening survey and a study questionnaire. Exposed participants were defined as having been in contact with someone with a PCR-confirmed or clinician-diagnosed COVID-19 case within 2 weeks of study entry. In the prospective study, mobile phlebotomists collected whole blood, serum and a nasopharyngeal or oropharyngeal swab from each participant. Prospective study participants could optionally give additional blood draws and questionnaires over an approximately 2-month period. Before DNA extraction, prospective study blood samples were shipped either frozen or at room temperature.

These data originate in a study of blood T cell repertoires in COVID-19 (TCRdb year 2020). About the study as a whole: Samples from collaborators originated in the United States, Italy and Spain and spanned both the acute and convalescent phases of COVID-19. The prospective study material was composed of cDNA or gDNA derived from T cells, B-cell-depleted T cells, or PBMCs. Deeply sampled blood TCRbeta repertoires from subjects exposed to, actively infected with, or recovered from COVID-19 were included in the dataset. The repertoires were made available in a free public database intended to serve as a resource for research on the immune response to SARS-CoV-2. Samples were obtained from the ongoing ImmuneRACE study (first 160 participants) and from 1,200 or so subjects provided by 6 global collaborators. A de-identified subject ID, COVID-19 status, age in years and sex were almost always included in the sample metadata. Where available, HLA class I and class II types were obtained from metadata supplied by the sample provider rather than from assay-based typing.

The immunoSEQ Assay, a bias-controlled multiplex PCR, was used to amplify TCRbeta CDR3 regions from genomic DNA. Processing in the source paper ran as follows. Nucleated cell counts per sample were estimated from amplification of reference gene primers within the assay. To quantify the absolute abundance of each unique TCRbeta CDR3 rearrangement, sequence reads were collapsed and filtered. For each sample, productive Simpson clonality was calculated by taking the square root of Simpson's diversity index across productive rearrangements. Sourced from immuneACCESS, this table was stored by TCRdb with only in-frame sequences that have V and J called. A share of the clones is absent; for the studies checked, an unresolved V gene accounts for under half, and the remainder has no known explanation. The V and J calls and clone size are taken from that table; D and trimming were inferred from the DNA. Recorded for this sample are 150,000 to 200,000 clones; 65% to 85% of them occurred a single time. Jointly, the top ten make up about 5.2% of the sample.

The full study reports these points: How much clinical and demographic metadata was included differed by source and by participant, and the metadata was provided uncurated.

The sequenced material came from PBMCs or T cells enriched from blood (not recorded which). This clonotype originated in a man between 65 and 79 years old who had been exposed to COVID-19.

The CDR3 region: CASSAGTGIGEQYF. The sequenced DNA: TGTGCCAGCAGCGCAGGGACAGGGATTGGGGAGCAGTACTTC. The receptor chain draws on TRBV11-2 and TRBJ2-7, with 9 bases in between that match TRBD1. Germline trimming: 5 bases from V, 7 bases from J; junction bases outside gene matches: 9. From a lookup of the germline V gene, CDR1 and CDR2 are SGHAT and FQNNGV. Measured from the cysteine to the phenylalanine, the CDR3 is 14 residues long. Only the CDR3 DNA stays, 42 bases, in frame from base 1.